These 24 T cell receptor beta chains came from one sample sequenced in a study of T-cell reconstitution after alpha-beta-depleted transplantation in children. During its preparation, the TCRbeta library received unique molecular identifiers. A single record per CDR3 protein comes from TCRdb applying MiXCR to the PCR reads. Of hundreds of thousands of distinct CDR3 sequences in the sample, approximately 32% were seen once. The input for sequencing was PBMCs from the stem cell graft donor, taken from the stem cell graft. The receptor set was obtained from a human donor who donated a stem cell graft to a child with aplastic anemia.

The chain carries TRBV5-1 and TRBJ2-1; maybe TRBD2 (6 bases). Germline CDR1 is SGHRS and CDR2 is YFSETQ. The CDR3 extends over 17 amino acids. V lost 4 bases and J 8 bases, leaving 25 bases between the germline ends. The CDR3 loop is CASSPSGLGALVDEQFF. The CDR3 DNA follows: TGCGCCAGCAGCCCCTCGGGACTCGGGGCCCTAGTTGATGAGCAGTTCTTC.

This rearrangement joins TRBV30 to TRBJ1-1, with TRBD1 identical over 8 bases. From germline, CDR1 is GTSNPN and CDR2 SVGIG (reference sequence). V gave up 3 bases and J gave up 4 bases; unmatched junction bases: 7. The CDR3 covers 14 residues. CDR3 coding DNA: TGTGCCTGGAGCAGAGACAGGGGTGGCACTGAAGCTTTCTTT. It codes for CAWSRDRGGTEAFF.

This clonotype was found a few times. The V call is TRBV20-1, the J call TRBJ2-1, with TRBD2 identical over 7 bases. CDR1 and CDR2 (germline): DFQATT, SNEGSKA (reference sequence). The CDR3 totals 14 residues. Trimming at V came to 2 bases and at J to 5 bases, leaving 6 bases not matched to a gene. CDR3: CSARKSSGNNEQFF. In DNA, the CDR3 is TGCAGTGCTAGAAAATCGAGCGGGAACAATGAGCAGTTCTTC.

This clonotype was recorded a few times. The gene calls are TRBV19 and TRBJ2-1; the D gene is possibly TRBD1 (5 bases). V was trimmed by 3 bases and J by 2 bases, leaving 8 bases between them. Germline V gene lookup returns CDR1 LNHDA and CDR2 SQIVND (reference sequence). The length of the CDR3 is 14 residues. The CDR3 loop reads CASSMGPPYNEQFF. DNA of the CDR3: TGTGCCAGTAGTATGGGGCCTCCCTACAATGAGCAGTTCTTC.

The chain joins TRBV27 to TRBJ2-1, with a tentative D call TRBD1 (5 bases). V was pared by 3 bases and J by 12 bases, with 9 bases between. The germline gives CDR1 MNHEY, CDR2 SMNVEV (reference sequence). The CDR3 has 11 amino acids. Written as DNA, the CDR3 is TGTGCCAGCAGTTTTGGAACAGGGCAGTTCTTC. This translates into CASSFGTGQFF.

J is TRBJ2-2 and V is TRBV5-5; D tentatively fits TRBD1 or TRBD2 (6 bases each). V dropped 7 bases and J dropped 6 bases, with 25 bases sitting between them. Germline values: CDR1 SGHKS, CDR2 YYEKEE (reference sequence). This CDR3 contains 17 residues. CDR3 amino acids: CASAKLFHLGGPGELFF. DNA for the CDR3: TGTGCCAGCGCGAAACTTTTTCATTTGGGGGGCCCCGGGGAGCTGTTTTTT.

The V gene is TRBV4-3, the J gene TRBJ2-3; possible D gene TRBD1, 5 bases. Germline loops: CDR1 LGHNA, CDR2 YSLEER. CDR3 length: 14 amino acids. Trimming pared 0 bases from V and 9 bases from J, leaving 13 bases between. CDR3 nucleotide sequence: TGCGCCAGCAGCCAAGATCCCGGACACTTCACGCAGTATTTT. Its protein is CASSQDPGHFTQYF.

J is TRBJ2-3 and V is TRBV7-9; no clear D gene. V lost 6 bases and J lost 2, with 15 bases in between. The CDR3 has 15 amino acids. Germline values: CDR1 SEHNR, CDR2 FQNEAQ (reference sequence). CDR3 coding DNA: TGTGCCAGCAGGGAAGGAGCGATCACCACAGATACGCAGTATTTT. It codes for CASREGAITTDTQYF.

This clonotype has only a few counts. The V call is TRBV5-1, the J call TRBJ2-3; 7 bases are a match to TRBD1. The CDR3 loop spans 15 amino acids. The V gene's germline CDR1 is SGHRS and CDR2 YFSETQ. Unmatched junction bases numbered 5, after V lost 0 bases and J lost 4 bases. CDR3 loop: CASSLAGQEPDTQYF. In DNA form, the CDR3 reads TGCGCCAGCAGCTTGGCAGGACAGGAGCCAGATACGCAGTATTTT.

This clonotype was seen a handful of times. The rearrangement links TRBV7-7 to TRBJ1-1; no firm D call. From germline, CDR1 is SSHAT and CDR2 FNYEAQ (reference sequence). The CDR3 is 13 residues long. Trimming took off 5 bases at V and 5 bases at J, with 12 bases between the two ends. The DNA for the CDR3 is TGTGCCAGCAGCCCGTACGTTGGGACTGAAGCTTTCTTT. It is translated as CASSPYVGTEAFF. Supplemented by reference TRBV7-7 and TRBJ1-1, the full variable domain reads GAGVSQSPRYKVTKRGQDVTLRCDPISSHATLYWYQQALGQGPEFLTYFNYEAQPDKSGLPSDRFSAERPEGSISTLTIQRTEQRDSAMYRCASSPYVGTEAFFGQGTRLTVV.

This clonotype was counted a single time. This rearrangement joins TRBV19 to TRBJ1-3, with D possibly TRBD1 on 5 matching bases. The ends were cut back, 4 bases at V and 3 bases at J, with 16 bases in the middle. CDR3 length: 16 amino acids. Germline CDR1 LNHDA, CDR2 SQIVND (reference sequence). The CDR3 region has the DNA TGTGCCAGTAGTAATCAGGGTATCTTAGGTGGAAACACCATATATTTT. Translating gives CASSNQGILGGNTIYF.

There are a few counts of this clonotype. The V gene is TRBV20-1, the J gene TRBJ1-4; TRBD1 agrees at 8 bases. Germline CDR1 DFQATT, CDR2 SNEGSKA (reference sequence). V was clipped by 3 bases and J by 0 bases; unmatched bases: 3. The CDR3 runs to 15 residues. The CDR3 reads CSARDREPTNEKLFF. The CDR3 DNA is TGCAGTGCTAGGGACAGGGAGCCAACTAATGAAAAACTGTTTTTT.

This clonotype was detected only a few times. This rearrangement joins TRBV20-1 to TRBJ1-4; possibly TRBD1 for D (5 bases). The CDR3 totals 13 residues. Germline V lookup: CDR1 DFQATT, CDR2 SNEGSKA (reference sequence). V was pared by 6 bases and J by 5 bases, with 13 bases between. CDR3 in DNA: TGCAGTGCCCCGGCAGGGACGAATGAAAAACTGTTTTTT. Amino acid sequence: CSAPAGTNEKLFF.

This clonotype has a handful of counts. This chain links TRBV5-6 with TRBJ2-5; 11 positions match TRBD1. The CDR3 is 14 residues long. Trimming removed 4 bases from V and 2 bases from J; junction bases left unmatched: 1. Germline V gene sequence: CDR1 SGHDT, CDR2 YYEEEE. CDR3 in amino acids: CASSGTGGQETQYF. For the CDR3, the DNA is TGTGCCAGCAGCGGGACAGGGGGACAAGAGACCCAGTACTTC.

V and J are TRBV6-5 and TRBJ1-1, with 7 bases lining up with TRBD1. V dropped 0 bases and J dropped 4; count of bases not matched to a gene: 5. Germline V CDR1 and CDR2: MNHEY, SVGAGI. The CDR3 runs 15 residues. CDR3 in DNA: TGTGCCAGCAGTTACTCGATGGCAGGGGGCACTGAAGCTTTCTTT. It yields the protein CASSYSMAGGTEAFF.

This chain uses TRBV18 with TRBJ1-5, with 12 bases matching TRBD1. This CDR3 has 15 residues. Germline V gives CDR1 KGHSH, CDR2 LQKENI. With V trimmed by 4 bases and J by 5 bases, 3 bases remained unmatched. This CDR3 reads CASSRDRGPDQPQHF. As DNA, the CDR3 is TGTGCCAGCTCACGGGACAGGGGGCCCGATCAGCCCCAGCATTTT.

The genes are TRBV6-1 and TRBJ1-2; D may be TRBD1 (5 bases). Per germline, CDR1 MNHNS and CDR2 SASEGT. The CDR3 contains 14 residues. With 7 bases removed from V and 8 bases from J, the gap between germline ends came to 20 bases. The DNA of the CDR3 is TGTGCCAGCACCAACCTGGACACTTTAGAAGGCTACACCTTC. Its translation: CASTNLDTLEGYTF.

Only a few counts were recorded for this clonotype. The chain links TRBV9 to TRBJ2-1; D not resolved. V was pared by 2 bases and J by 0 bases, with 15 bases between. Germline CDR1 SGDLS, CDR2 YYNGEE. This CDR3 has 17 amino acids. The CDR3 loop reads CASSVLDSRSSYNEQFF. CDR3 nucleotide sequence: TGTGCCAGCAGCGTCCTCGATAGTCGAAGCTCCTACAATGAGCAGTTCTTC. The full variable domain, rest sourced from reference TRBV9 and TRBJ2-1, is DSGVTQTPKHLITATGQRVTLRCSPRSGDLSVYWYQQSLDQGLQFLIQYYNGEERAKGNILERFSAQQFPDLHSELNLSSLELGDSALYFCASSVLDSRSSYNEQFFGPGTRLTVL.

V and J are TRBV27 and TRBJ2-7; TRBD2 agrees at 7 bases. This CDR3 contains 15 residues. CDR1 is MNHEY and CDR2 is SMNVEV in the germline V gene (reference sequence). The trim removed 8 bases at V and 3 bases at J, leaving 13 bases unmatched. The CDR3 is CASGPRASGYYEQYV. The CDR3 DNA reads TGTGCCAGCGGACCAAGGGCTAGCGGCTACTACGAGCAGTACGTC.

The gene calls are TRBV7-2 and TRBJ2-1, with 8 bases fitting TRBD2. Germline loops: CDR1 SGHTA, CDR2 FQGNSA. The length of the CDR3 is 15 residues. Trimming at V came to 5 bases and at J to 7 bases, leaving 10 bases not matched to a gene. For the CDR3, the DNA is TGTGCCAGCAGCCGTTTGGCGGGAGGAGGTAATGAGCAGTTCTTC. This encodes CASSRLAGGGNEQFF.

V usage is TRBV10-3 and J usage is TRBJ2-2; possible D gene TRBD1, 5 bases. Trimming removed 5 bases at V and 1 base at J, with 8 bases between. From germline, CDR1 is ENHRY and CDR2 SYGVKD. The length of the CDR3 is 14 residues. CDR3 amino acids: CAISSRGNTGELFF. The CDR3 DNA is TGTGCCATCAGTTCAAGGGGGAACACCGGGGAGCTGTTTTTT.

The V call is TRBV7-9, the J call TRBJ1-1; TRBD1 is a possible D gene (5 bases). The CDR3 is 16 residues long. V was shortened by 4 bases and J by 4 bases, with 19 bases between the two germline ends. CDR1 and CDR2 from the germline V gene are SEHNR and FQNEAQ (reference sequence). In nucleotides, the CDR3 is TGTGCCAGCAGCTCGCCCTTGGGGGGAAGTAGCACTGAAGCTTTCTTT. This gives the protein CASSSPLGGSSTEAFF. Filled out from reference TRBV7-9 and TRBJ1-1, the complete variable domain reads DTGVSQNPRHKITKRGQNVTFRCDPISEHNRLYWYRQTLGQGPEFLTYFQNEAQLEKSRLLSDRFSAERPKGSFSTLEIQRTEQGDSAMYLCASSSPLGGSSTEAFFGQGTRLTVV.

There are a few counts of this clonotype. The genes are TRBV5-1 and TRBJ2-7, with D perhaps given as TRBD1 or TRBD2 (5 bases each). The germline V gene has CDR1 SGHRS and CDR2 YFSETQ. V was cut by 4 bases and J by 1 base, with 18 bases left in between. CDR3 length: 16 residues. The CDR3 region has the DNA TGCGCCAGCAGCCTAGACGGGACGGCGACTTCCTACGAGCAGTACTTC. This translates into CASSLDGTATSYEQYF. The complete variable domain, with remaining parts taken from reference TRBV5-1 and TRBJ2-7, reads KAGVTQTPRYLIKTRGQQVTLSCSPISGHRSVSWYQQTPGQGLQFLFEYFSETQRNKGNFPGRFSGRQFSNSRSEMNVSTLELGDSALYLCASSLDGTATSYEQYFGPGTRLTVT.

This clonotype was detected a few times. The chain has TRBV29-1 and TRBJ1-1; D may be TRBD1 (5 bases). The CDR3 extends over 13 amino acids. Germline V lookup: CDR1 SQVTM, CDR2 ANQGSEA. The V end lost 4 bases, the J end lost 1 base, and 10 bases lay between the germline ends. In nucleotides, the CDR3 is TGCAGCGTTGCTCAGGGCGCGAACACTGAAGCTTTCTTT. Translated, it gives CSVAQGANTEAFF.